A selection of T cell receptor beta chains follows, all from one sample in a study of cytomegalovirus exposure and HLA in healthy donors. Produced via immunoSEQ multiplex PCR; TCRdb's table is partial and in-frame only. Of over 100,000 clones in the sample, roughly 9% are singletons; the top ten hold roughly 7%. The specimen sequenced was PBMCs. These receptors originate from a woman aged 40 to 50 in good health and CMV-seropositive. The CDR3 runs from the conserved cysteine through the conserved F or W. Each record gives: V gene, clone size, D gene, J gene, CDR3 protein, CDR3 DNA. A D gene is named only where the DNA matches it firmly. Expanded clones get a size class; other rows say once, few or many, or leave the size out.

V gene: TRBV5-1; clone size: few; D gene: TRBD1; J gene: TRBJ2-2; CDR3 protein: CASSREGGPNTGELFF; CDR3 DNA: TGCGCCAGCAGTCGAGAAGGGGGCCCGAACACCGGGGAGCTGTTTTTT
V gene: TRBV5-1; clone size: .; D gene: TRBD2; J gene: TRBJ2-1; CDR3 protein: CASSRGTSGGYNEQFF; CDR3 DNA: TGCGCCAGCAGCAGAGGTACTAGCGGGGGATACAATGAGCAGTTCTTC
V gene: TRBV7-9; clone size: .; D gene: .; J gene: TRBJ1-3; CDR3 protein: CASTQSGGATGNTIYF; CDR3 DNA: TGTGCCAGCACCCAGTCGGGGGGCGCAACTGGAAACACCATATATTTT
V gene: TRBV6-5; clone size: few; D gene: .; J gene: TRBJ2-7; CDR3 protein: CASSAGVGQYF; CDR3 DNA: TGTGCCAGCAGCGCAGGTGTGGGGCAGTACTTC
V gene: TRBV5-1; clone size: .; D gene: .; J gene: TRBJ1-1; CDR3 protein: CASSLEQAEKAFF; CDR3 DNA: TGCGCCAGCAGCTTGGAACAGGCCGAAAAAGCTTTCTTT
V gene: TRBV5-1; clone size: .; D gene: .; J gene: TRBJ1-1; CDR3 protein: CASSLGGLLNTEAFF; CDR3 DNA: TGCGCCAGCAGCTTGGGGGGACTTCTGAACACTGAAGCTTTCTTT
V gene: TRBV19; clone size: .; D gene: .; J gene: TRBJ2-1; CDR3 protein: CASSMRQGSYNEQFF; CDR3 DNA: TGTGCCAGTAGTATGAGGCAGGGGTCCTACAATGAGCAGTTCTTC
V gene: TRBV11-3; clone size: .; D gene: TRBD2; J gene: TRBJ2-3; CDR3 protein: CASSSRSGGIGTDTQYF; CDR3 DNA: TGTGCCAGCAGCTCCCGGTCGGGAGGGATTGGTACAGATACGCAGTATTTT
V gene: TRBV11-2; clone size: many; D gene: .; J gene: TRBJ1-1; CDR3 protein: CASSSRGNTEAFF; CDR3 DNA: TGTGCCAGCAGCTCTCGGGGGAACACTGAAGCTTTCTTT
V gene: TRBV5-1; clone size: few; D gene: .; J gene: TRBJ1-2; CDR3 protein: CASSPTGGEGGYGYTF; CDR3 DNA: TGCGCCAGCAGCCCCACTGGTGGGGAGGGTGGCTATGGCTACACCTTC
V gene: TRBV11-3; clone size: .; D gene: .; J gene: TRBJ2-7; CDR3 protein: CASSPRISYEQYF; CDR3 DNA: TGTGCCAGCAGCCCCAGGATTTCCTACGAGCAGTACTTC
V gene: TRBV13; clone size: few; D gene: .; J gene: TRBJ2-3; CDR3 protein: CASSLDGSGTDTQYF; CDR3 DNA: TGTGCCAGCAGCTTAGACGGGAGTGGGACAGATACGCAGTATTTT
V gene: TRBV5-4; clone size: .; D gene: TRBD2; J gene: TRBJ2-5; CDR3 protein: CASSLGTRSGETQYF; CDR3 DNA: TGTGCCAGCAGCTTGGGGACTAGATCCGGAGAGACCCAGTACTTC
V gene: TRBV10-3; clone size: few; D gene: .; J gene: TRBJ2-5; CDR3 protein: CAIAGQPSGETQYF; CDR3 DNA: TGTGCCATCGCTGGACAGCCTTCGGGAGAGACCCAGTACTTC
V gene: TRBV11-2; clone size: few; D gene: .; J gene: TRBJ2-3; CDR3 protein: CASSLITGADTQYF; CDR3 DNA: TGTGCCAGCAGCTTAATAACGGGAGCAGATACGCAGTATTTT
V gene: TRBV5-4; clone size: few; D gene: TRBD1; J gene: TRBJ1-1; CDR3 protein: CASSPQGSEAFF; CDR3 DNA: TGTGCCAGCAGCCCACAGGGGTCTGAAGCTTTCTTT